This TCR beta chain was recorded in a study of human T cells and chemical hapten exposure. Study information: The upper back received 0.01% DPC by patch testing, with results read at 6 days.

TCRdb recomputed calls from the RACE reads with MiXCR, one row per CDR3 protein. The sample yields roughly 90,000 distinct CDR3 sequences, around 9.5% seen once. Sample time point: pre-sensitization, week 0. As for treatment: therapeutic diphenylcyclopropenone sensitization with weekly scalp DPC. Each patch test followed a blood draw. The TCR sequence derives from a woman between 35 and 50 years old with alopecia areata. Some clones in this sample may be carry-over from other donors' samples. Sequencing used whole blood, obtained in connection with sensitization to the hapten diphenylcyclopropenone (DPC).

The CDR3 DNA sequence: TGTGCCAGCAGTTATAACTCAGACAGGAGCAATCAGCCCCAGCATTTT. This codes for CASSYNSDRSNQPQHF. The chain recombines TRBV12-3 or TRBV12-4 with TRBJ1-5; the D gene is possibly TRBD1 (6 bases). The V end lost 4 bases, the J end lost 1 base, and 14 bases lay between the germline ends. This CDR3 has 16 amino acids.